This TCR beta chain is from a study of CD8 T cells in ankylosing spondylitis. The CDR3 spans 16 residues. CDR1 and CDR2 from the germline V gene are SGHRS and YFSETQ. Unmatched junction bases numbered 8, after V lost 4 bases and J lost 2 bases. Via MiXCR, TCRdb re-called the 5' RACE reads, giving one row per CDR3 protein. This table has approximately 220,000 distinct CDR3 sequences, about 10% appearing once. The TCR was taken from a male donor with ankylosing spondylitis or in good health (not recorded which). The V call is TRBV5-1, the J call TRBJ1-4, with TRBD1 matching 7 bases. Sequenced sample: blood, either unsorted or a sorted T cell fraction (not recorded which). Here the CDR3 DNA reads TGCGCCAGCAGCCCGGGCAGGGGGGCTACTAATGAAAAACTGTTTTTT. This encodes CASSPGRGATNEKLFF.